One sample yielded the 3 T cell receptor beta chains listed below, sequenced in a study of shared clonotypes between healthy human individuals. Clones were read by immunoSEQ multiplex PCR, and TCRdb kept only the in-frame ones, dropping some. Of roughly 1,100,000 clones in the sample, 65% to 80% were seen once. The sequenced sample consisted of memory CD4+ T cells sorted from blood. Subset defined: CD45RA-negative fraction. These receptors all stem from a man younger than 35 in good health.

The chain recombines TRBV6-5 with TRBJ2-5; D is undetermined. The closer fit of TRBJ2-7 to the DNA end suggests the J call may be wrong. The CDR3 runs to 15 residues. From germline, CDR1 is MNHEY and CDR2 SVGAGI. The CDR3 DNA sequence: TGTGCCAGCAGCCCCAACCGACTTACGGACTACGAGCAGTACTTC. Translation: CASSPNRLTDYEQYF.

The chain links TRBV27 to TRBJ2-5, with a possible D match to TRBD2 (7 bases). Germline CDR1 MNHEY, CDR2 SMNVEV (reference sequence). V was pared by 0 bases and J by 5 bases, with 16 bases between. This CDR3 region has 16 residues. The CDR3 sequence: CASSLSEGRGHETQYF. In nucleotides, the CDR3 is TGTGCCAGCAGTTTATCGGAAGGGCGGGGGCACGAGACCCAGTACTTC.

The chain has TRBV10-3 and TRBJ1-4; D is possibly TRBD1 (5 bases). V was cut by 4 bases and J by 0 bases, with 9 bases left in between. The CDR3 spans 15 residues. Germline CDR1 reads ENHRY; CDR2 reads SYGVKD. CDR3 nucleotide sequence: TGTGCCATCAGTGCTACGACAGCAACTAATGAAAAACTGTTTTTT. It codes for CAISATTATNEKLFF.